This T cell receptor beta chain was identified in a study of blood T cell repertoires in COVID-19. Overall study context: Researchers got acute and convalescent COVID-19 samples from the United States, Italy and Spain. Sources were T cells, B-cell-depleted T cells, or PBMCs; the material itself was cDNA or gDNA.

Germline lookup yields CDR1 SNHLY and CDR2 FYNNEI. V was pared by 6 bases and J by 0 bases, with 9 bases between. The CDR3 runs 13 residues. In the original processing: Amplification from reference gene primers served as the basis for estimated nucleated cell counts. Generated by immunoSEQ multiplex PCR, the TCRdb table keeps only in-frame clones and is missing some. The DNA was the basis for D and trimming; V, J and clone size are from that table. This table holds around 150,000 clones, around 80% found once. The sequencing sample was made of peripheral blood. This chain uses TRBV2 with TRBJ2-7; D perhaps matches TRBD1 (6 bases). The sequence was obtained from a man in his forties or fifties with acute or convalescent COVID-19. CDR3 protein: CASSGQISYEQYF. CDR3 DNA: TGTGCCAGCAGCGGACAGATCTCCTACGAGCAGTACTTC.